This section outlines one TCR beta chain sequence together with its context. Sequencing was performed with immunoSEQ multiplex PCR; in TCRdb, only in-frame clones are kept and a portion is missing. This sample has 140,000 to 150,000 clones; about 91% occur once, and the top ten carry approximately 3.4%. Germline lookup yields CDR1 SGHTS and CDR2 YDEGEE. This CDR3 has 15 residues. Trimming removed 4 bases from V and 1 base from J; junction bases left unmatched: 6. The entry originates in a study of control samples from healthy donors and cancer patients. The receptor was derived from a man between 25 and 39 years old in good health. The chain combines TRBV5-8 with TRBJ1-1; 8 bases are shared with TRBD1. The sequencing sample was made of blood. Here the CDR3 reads CASSTSGTGNTEAFF. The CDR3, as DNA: TGTGCCAGCAGCACAAGCGGGACAGGGAACACTGAAGCTTTCTTT.